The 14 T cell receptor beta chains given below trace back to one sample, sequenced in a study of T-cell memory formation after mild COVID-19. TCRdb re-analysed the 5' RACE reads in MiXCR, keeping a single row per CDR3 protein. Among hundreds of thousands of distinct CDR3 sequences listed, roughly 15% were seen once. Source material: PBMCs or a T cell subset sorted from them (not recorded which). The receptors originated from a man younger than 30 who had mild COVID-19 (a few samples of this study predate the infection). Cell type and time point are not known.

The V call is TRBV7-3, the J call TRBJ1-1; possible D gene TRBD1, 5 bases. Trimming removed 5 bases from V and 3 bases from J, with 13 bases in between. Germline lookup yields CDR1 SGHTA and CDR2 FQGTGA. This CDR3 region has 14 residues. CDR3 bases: TGTGCCAGCAGCCCGCAGGGCGTAGACACTGAAGCTTTCTTT. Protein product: CASSPQGVDTEAFF.

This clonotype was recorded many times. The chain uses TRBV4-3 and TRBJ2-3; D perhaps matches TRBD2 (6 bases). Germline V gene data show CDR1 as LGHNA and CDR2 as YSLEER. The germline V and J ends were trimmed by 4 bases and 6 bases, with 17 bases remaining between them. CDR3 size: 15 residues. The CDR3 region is CASSLDYSQVDTQYF. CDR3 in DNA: TGCGCCAGCAGCCTGGACTACTCTCAGGTTGATACGCAGTATTTT.

CDR3 in DNA: TGTGCCAGCAGCCCACGTCATGGCGATGCCGGGGAGCTGTTTTTT. This gives the protein CASSPRHGDAGELFF. This chain uses TRBV7-3 with TRBJ2-2, with D unresolved. CDR1 SGHTA and CDR2 FQGTGA come from the germline V gene. The CDR3 runs 15 residues. V was clipped by 5 bases and J by 6 bases, with 16 bases between them.

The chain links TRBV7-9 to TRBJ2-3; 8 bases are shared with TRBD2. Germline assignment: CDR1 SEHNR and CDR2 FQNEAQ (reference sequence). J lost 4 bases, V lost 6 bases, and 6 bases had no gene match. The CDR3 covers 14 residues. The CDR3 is CASRTGGFPDTQYF. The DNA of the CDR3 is TGTGCCAGCAGGACGGGAGGGTTCCCAGATACGCAGTATTTT.

The DNA for the CDR3 is TGTGCCATCAGTGAGTCCCCGGGGGGGGACACTGAAGCTTTCTTT. This gives the protein CAISESPGGDTEAFF. The V call is TRBV10-3, the J call TRBJ1-1; perhaps TRBD1 as D (5 bases). The CDR3 is made up of 15 amino acids. Trimming cost V 0 bases and J 3 bases, with 11 bases left between them. Germline values: CDR1 ENHRY, CDR2 SYGVKD.

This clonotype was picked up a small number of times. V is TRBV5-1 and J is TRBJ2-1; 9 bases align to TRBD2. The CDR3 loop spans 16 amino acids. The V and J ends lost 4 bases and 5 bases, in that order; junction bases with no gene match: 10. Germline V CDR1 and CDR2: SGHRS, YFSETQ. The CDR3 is CASSPRAGGLNNEQFF. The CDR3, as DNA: TGCGCCAGCAGCCCAAGGGCGGGGGGGCTGAACAATGAGCAGTTCTTC.

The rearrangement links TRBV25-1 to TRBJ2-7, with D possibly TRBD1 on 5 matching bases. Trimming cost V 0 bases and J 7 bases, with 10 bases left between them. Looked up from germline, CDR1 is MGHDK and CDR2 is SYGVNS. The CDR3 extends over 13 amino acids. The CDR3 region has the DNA TGTGCCAGCAGTGAATATACAGGTACTGAGCAGTACTTC. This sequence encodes CASSEYTGTEQYF.

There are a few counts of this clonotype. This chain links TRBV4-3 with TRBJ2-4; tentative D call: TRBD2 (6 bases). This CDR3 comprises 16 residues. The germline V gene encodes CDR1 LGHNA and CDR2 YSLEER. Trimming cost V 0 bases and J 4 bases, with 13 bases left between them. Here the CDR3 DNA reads TGCGCCAGCAGCCAAGAAGCGGGCAGTACAAAAAACATTCAGTACTTC. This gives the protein CASSQEAGSTKNIQYF.

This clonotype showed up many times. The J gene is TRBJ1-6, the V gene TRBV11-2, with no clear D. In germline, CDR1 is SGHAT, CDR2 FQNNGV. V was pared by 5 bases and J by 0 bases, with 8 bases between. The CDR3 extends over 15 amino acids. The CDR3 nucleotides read TGTGCCAGCAGCCTCCGGAGCTCCTATAATTCACCCCTCCACTTT. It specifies CASSLRSSYNSPLHF.

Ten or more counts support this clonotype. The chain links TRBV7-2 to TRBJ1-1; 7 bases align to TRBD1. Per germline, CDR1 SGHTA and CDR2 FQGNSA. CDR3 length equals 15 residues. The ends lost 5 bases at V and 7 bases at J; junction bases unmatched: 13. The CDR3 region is CASSDPNTGADEAFF. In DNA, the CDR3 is TGTGCCAGCAGCGACCCTAACACAGGGGCTGATGAAGCTTTCTTT.

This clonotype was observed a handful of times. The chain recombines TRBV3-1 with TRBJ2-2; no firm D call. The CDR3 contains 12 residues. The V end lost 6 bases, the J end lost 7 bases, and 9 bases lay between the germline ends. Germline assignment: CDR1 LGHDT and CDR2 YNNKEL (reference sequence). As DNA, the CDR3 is TGTGCCAGCAGTCCCTTGGGCGGGGAGCTGTTTTTT. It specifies CASSPLGGELFF.

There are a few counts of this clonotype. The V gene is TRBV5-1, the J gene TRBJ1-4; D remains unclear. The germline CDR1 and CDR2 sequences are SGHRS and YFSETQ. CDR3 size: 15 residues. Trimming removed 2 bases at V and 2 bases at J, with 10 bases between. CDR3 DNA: TGCGCCAGCAGCTTTCTCGGGGATACTAATGAAAAACTGTTTTTT. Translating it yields CASSFLGDTNEKLFF. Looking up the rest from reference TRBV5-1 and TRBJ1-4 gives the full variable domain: KAGVTQTPRYLIKTRGQQVTLSCSPISGHRSVSWYQQTPGQGLQFLFEYFSETQRNKGNFPGRFSGRQFSNSRSEMNVSTLELGDSALYLCASSFLGDTNEKLFFGSGTQLSVL.

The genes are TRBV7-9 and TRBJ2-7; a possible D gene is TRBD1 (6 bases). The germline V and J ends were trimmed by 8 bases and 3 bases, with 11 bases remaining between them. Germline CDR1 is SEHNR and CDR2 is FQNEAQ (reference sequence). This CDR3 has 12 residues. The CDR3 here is CASGGQNYEQYV. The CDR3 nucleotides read TGTGCCAGCGGCGGACAGAACTACGAGCAGTACGTC.

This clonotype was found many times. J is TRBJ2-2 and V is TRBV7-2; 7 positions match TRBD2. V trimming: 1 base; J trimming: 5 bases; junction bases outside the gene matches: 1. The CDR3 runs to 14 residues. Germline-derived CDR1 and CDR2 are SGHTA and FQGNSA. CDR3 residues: CASSLDGRTGELFF. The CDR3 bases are TGTGCCAGCAGCTTAGACGGGAGGACCGGGGAGCTGTTTTTT.